The sequence of this T cell receptor (beta chain) was determined in a study of OX40 agonist ivuxolimab in advanced cancers. Repertoires were generated with immunoSEQ multiplex PCR, while TCRdb's copy carries only in-frame clones and drops some. The table records 45,000 to 65,000 clones, around nine tenths of them present only once. V trimming: 5 bases; J trimming: 2 bases; junction bases outside the gene matches: 7. The CDR3 sequence is 15 residues long. Germline V gene sequence: CDR1 MDHEN, CDR2 SYDVKM. The sequenced sample was CD4+ or CD8+ T cells sorted from blood, obtained in a trial of the OX40 agonist ivuxolimab. The rearrangement uses TRBV28 and TRBJ1-1; 8 bases agree with TRBD1. This receptor was obtained from an adult with an advanced solid tumor such as melanoma, head and neck, liver or kidney cancer. The CDR3 DNA reads as TGTGCCAGCAGTCTGGGCGGACAGGGAAACACTGAAGCTTTCTTT. Residues: CASSLGGQGNTEAFF.